A single sample gave rise to the 28 T cell receptor beta chains below, sequenced in a study of blood T cell repertoires in COVID-19. Produced via immunoSEQ multiplex PCR; TCRdb's table is partial and in-frame only. The sample yields tens of thousands of clones, over 75% seen once. Sequencing input: peripheral blood. The receptors stem from a human donor in a cohort sampled during active COVID-19.

This chain joins TRBV28 and TRBJ1-2; possibly TRBD1 for D (5 bases). The V gene's germline CDR1 is MDHEN and CDR2 SYDVKM. This CDR3 has 15 amino acids. Trimming stripped 6 bases from V and 2 bases from J, with 16 bases between. The CDR3 DNA reads TGTGCCAGCAGCTTAGAGTCACGGGGGAACTATGGCTACACCTTC. Its protein is CASSLESRGNYGYTF.

This clone came up a few times. The chain combines TRBV7-2 with TRBJ2-5; D not resolved. This CDR3 is built from 11 residues. Trimming pared 5 bases from V and 5 bases from J, leaving 6 bases between. CDR1 and CDR2 from the germline V gene are SGHTA and FQGNSA. The CDR3 DNA reads TGTGCCAGCAGCGAGTGGGAGACCCAGTACTTC. As protein: CASSEWETQYF.

The rearrangement links TRBV9 to TRBJ1-4, with 7 nucleotides matching TRBD1. The CDR3 contains 16 residues. V shed 3 bases and J 3 bases; nucleotides not matched to a gene: 8. CDR1 SGDLS and CDR2 YYNGEE come from the germline V gene. The CDR3 bases are TGTGCCAGCAGCGGAGCCCCCGGGACAGCTAATGAAAAACTGTTTTTT. This encodes CASSGAPGTANEKLFF.

The chain employs TRBV5-6 and TRBJ2-4; possible D gene TRBD1, 6 bases. The CDR3 is made up of 15 amino acids. Trimming removed 4 bases at V and 6 bases at J, with 17 bases between. Per germline, CDR1 SGHDT and CDR2 YYEEEE. The CDR3 nucleotides read TGTGCCAGCAGCCCGGGACAACCGGGAAGAAACATTCAGTACTTC. It yields the protein CASSPGQPGRNIQYF.

The chain has TRBV21-1 and TRBJ1-5; the table's D call of TRBD1 was not tested on the DNA. TRBV21-1 is given as a pseudogene. This CDR3 has 14 amino acids. DNA for the CDR3: TGTGCCAGCAGCAAGGCATTTTGCAATCAGCCCCAGCATTTT. This gives the protein CASSKAFCNQPQHF.

V and J are TRBV28 and TRBJ1-6; 9 bases are shared with TRBD1. In germline, CDR1 is MDHEN, CDR2 SYDVKM. J was trimmed by 7 bases and V by 3 bases; bases with no gene match: 10. CDR3 length: 17 amino acids. The CDR3 here is CASSFYRSGQGNSPLHF. CDR3 DNA sequence: TGTGCCAGCAGTTTTTACCGGTCGGGACAGGGAAATTCACCCCTCCACTTT.

The gene calls are TRBV19 and TRBJ2-1, with D tentatively TRBD1 (6 bases). V lost 5 bases and J 2 bases, leaving 16 bases between the germline ends. CDR3 length: 16 residues. The V gene's germline CDR1 is LNHDA and CDR2 SQIVND (reference sequence). CDR3 loop: CASSFAAGTTYNEQFF. As DNA, the CDR3 is TGTGCCAGTAGTTTCGCCGCCGGGACAACCTACAATGAGCAGTTCTTC.

The chain is built from TRBV5-1 and TRBJ2-3; the D gene is possibly TRBD1 (6 bases). V gave up 1 base and J gave up 3 bases, with 9 bases separating them. The CDR3 runs to 14 residues. In germline, CDR1 is SGHRS, CDR2 YFSETQ. CDR3 bases: TGCGCCAGCAGCTTGCCGGGACAAACAGATACGCAGTATTTT. It translates to CASSLPGQTDTQYF. The full variable domain, its missing parts supplied by reference TRBV5-1 and TRBJ2-3, is KAGVTQTPRYLIKTRGQQVTLSCSPISGHRSVSWYQQTPGQGLQFLFEYFSETQRNKGNFPGRFSGRQFSNSRSEMNVSTLELGDSALYLCASSLPGQTDTQYFGPGTRLTVL.

The chain employs TRBV10-3 and TRBJ1-6; 7 nucleotides align to TRBD1. Germline CDR1 is ENHRY and CDR2 is SYGVKD. This CDR3 is built from 13 residues. V was pared by 8 bases and J by 9 bases, with 7 bases of the junction left unmatched. CDR3 sequence reads: CAIVQGEGSPLHF. Here the CDR3 DNA reads TGTGCCATCGTTCAGGGGGAAGGTTCACCCCTCCACTTT.

V usage is TRBV5-4 and J usage is TRBJ2-7; 7 bases match TRBD1. CDR1 SGHNT and CDR2 YYREEE come from the germline V gene (reference sequence). The CDR3 runs to 15 residues. J gave up 2 bases and V 5 bases, and 10 bases lay outside the gene matches. This CDR3 is CASSPTGTGPYEQYF. The DNA for the CDR3 is TGTGCCAGCAGTCCGACAGGGACCGGGCCCTACGAGCAGTACTTC. The full variable domain, in which reference TRBV5-4 and TRBJ2-7 provide the parts outside the CDR3, is ETGVTQSPTHLIKTRGQQVTLRCSSQSGHNTVSWYQQALGQGPQFIFQYYREEENGRGNFPPRFSGLQFPNYSSELNVNALELDDSALYLCASSPTGTGPYEQYFGPGTRLTVT.

The rearrangement joins TRBV15 to TRBJ1-6; D is perhaps TRBD1 (6 bases). Trimming pared 3 bases from V and 4 bases from J, leaving 7 bases between. Germline V gene lookup returns CDR1 LNHNV and CDR2 YYDKDF (reference sequence). This CDR3 is 14 amino acids long. The CDR3 DNA sequence: TGTGCCACCAGCAGGGGACAATATAATTCACCCCTCCACTTT. It specifies CATSRGQYNSPLHF.

This sequence joins TRBV6-6 and TRBJ2-2; 7 nucleotides match TRBD1. The CDR3 is 14 amino acids. Trimming took 6 bases from V and 0 from J; bases not matched to a gene: 1. CDR1 is MNHNY and CDR2 is SVGAGI in the germline V gene (reference sequence). The CDR3 spells CASSDRANTGELFF. The CDR3 nucleotides are TGTGCCAGCAGCGACAGGGCGAACACCGGGGAGCTGTTTTTT.

This clone occurred a few times. V gene TRBV28 combines with J gene TRBJ2-1; 8 bases agree with TRBD2. Germline V gives CDR1 MDHEN, CDR2 SYDVKM. CDR3 length: 16 amino acids. After removal of 1 base from V and 9 bases from J, the junction contained 11 bases not matched to a gene. This CDR3 is CASSLYGTRRLAEQFF. The CDR3 DNA reads TGTGCCAGCAGTTTATATGGGACTAGAAGGCTTGCTGAGCAGTTCTTC.

V and J are TRBV29-1 and TRBJ1-1, with a weak D call TRBD1 (6 bases). Germline V lookup: CDR1 SQVTM, CDR2 ANQGSEA. The CDR3 is 13 amino acids. V shed 1 base and J shed 2 bases, with 8 bases lying between them. The CDR3 is CSVEGQVNTEAFF. The CDR3 DNA reads TGCAGCGTTGAAGGACAGGTTAACACTGAAGCTTTCTTT.

The chain joins TRBV27 to TRBJ2-5, with TRBD2 identical over 9 bases. CDR1 is MNHEY and CDR2 is SMNVEV in the germline V gene (reference sequence). The CDR3 has 15 amino acids. Germline trimming cut 5 bases from V and 2 bases from J; bases unmatched to any gene: 6. CDR3 nucleotide sequence: TGTGCCAGCAGTGACCAGCGGGGGGCGCAAGAGACCCAGTACTTC. This codes for CASSDQRGAQETQYF.

V and J are TRBV11-3 and TRBJ2-1; 9 bases map to TRBD1. Germline CDR1 SGHNT, CDR2 YENEEA. This CDR3 is built from 15 residues. J was trimmed by 2 bases and V by 5 bases; bases with no gene match: 4. In DNA, the CDR3 is TGTGCCAGCAGCACGGACAGGGGCACCTACAATGAGCAGTTCTTC. Amino acids: CASSTDRGTYNEQFF.

V gene TRBV4-1 combines with J gene TRBJ2-7; 7 bases agree with TRBD1. V shed 2 bases and J 5 bases; nucleotides not matched to a gene: 6. There are 14 residues in the CDR3. In germline, CDR1 is MGHRA, CDR2 YSYEKL. DNA for the CDR3: TGCGCCAGCAGCCAACGACAGGGTGGAGACGAGCAGTACTTC. Translation: CASSQRQGGDEQYF.

This clone was observed a single time. The V gene is TRBV5-1, the J gene TRBJ2-2, with D tentatively TRBD1 (5 bases). This CDR3 comprises 14 residues. Trimming pared 0 bases from V and 4 bases from J, leaving 7 bases between. Germline V gene lookup returns CDR1 SGHRS and CDR2 YFSETQ. The CDR3: CASSLDRITGELFF. The CDR3 region has the DNA TGCGCCAGCAGCTTGGACAGGATCACCGGGGAGCTGTTTTTT.

V and J are TRBV5-1 and TRBJ2-7; 9 positions match TRBD1. The CDR3 is 15 amino acids. Germline trimming cut 3 bases from V and 4 bases from J; bases unmatched to any gene: 8. In germline, CDR1 is SGHRS, CDR2 YFSETQ. The CDR3: CASSSWGTGSYEQYF. The CDR3 DNA reads TGCGCCAGCAGCTCGTGGGGGACAGGGTCTTACGAGCAGTACTTC.

J is TRBJ2-2 and V is TRBV18; 9 bases line up with TRBD1. Trimming removed 0 bases from V and 0 bases from J; junction bases left unmatched: 2. This CDR3 has 17 amino acids. CDR1 and CDR2 from the germline V gene are KGHSH and LQKENI. The CDR3 spells CASSPPTGGTNTGELFF. DNA of the CDR3: TGTGCCAGCTCACCACCTACAGGGGGCACGAACACCGGGGAGCTGTTTTTT.

The genes are TRBV30 and TRBJ2-3; D is possibly TRBD1 (6 bases). Germline CDR1 reads GTSNPN; CDR2 reads SVGIG (reference sequence). The CDR3 sequence is 14 residues long. With 2 bases removed from V and 9 bases from J, the gap between germline ends came to 18 bases. The CDR3 here is CAWSLTGIQITQYF. In nucleotides, the CDR3 is TGTGCCTGGAGTCTTACAGGGATACAGATAACGCAGTATTTT.

The chain is built from TRBV11-1 and TRBJ2-5, with 12 bases lining up with TRBD1. This CDR3 spans 16 amino acids. V gave up 5 bases and J gave up 5 bases; unmatched junction bases: 9. Germline-derived CDR1 and CDR2 are SGHAT and FQDESV (reference sequence). CDR3 in amino acids: CASSPRDRGRSETQYF. As DNA, the CDR3 is TGTGCCAGCAGCCCCCGGGACAGGGGGCGCAGCGAGACCCAGTACTTC.

The V and J genes are TRBV9 and TRBJ2-3; the match to TRBD2 covers 9 bases. V lost 6 bases, J lost 4 bases, and 3 bases stayed unmatched. Germline V gives CDR1 SGDLS, CDR2 YYNGEE. This CDR3 is built from 13 residues. CDR3 coding DNA: TGTGCCAGCAAGTCTAGCGGGGCAGATACGCAGTATTTT. It yields the protein CASKSSGADTQYF.

The chain carries TRBV5-6 and TRBJ1-2, with 7 bases matching TRBD1. The CDR3 length is 18 residues. V dropped 0 bases and J dropped 7; count of bases not matched to a gene: 18. CDR1 SGHDT and CDR2 YYEEEE come from the germline V gene. Here the CDR3 reads CASSLGGTVLFDAGGYTF. The CDR3 nucleotides read TGTGCCAGCAGCTTGGGGGGGACAGTACTCTTCGACGCGGGTGGCTACACCTTC.

The chain has TRBV7-2 and TRBJ2-6; 7 bases are a match to TRBD1. Trimming removed 2 bases from V and 4 bases from J; junction bases left unmatched: 5. CDR1 is SGHTA, CDR2 FQGNSA, per germline. This CDR3 is built from 16 residues. CDR3 bases: TGTGCCAGCAGCTTAAAACAGGGGAAAGGGGCCAACGTCCTGACTTTC. Its translation: CASSLKQGKGANVLTF.

This chain uses TRBV7-9 with TRBJ1-2; TRBD1 is a possible D gene (5 bases). This CDR3 has 13 residues. V lost 2 bases and J lost 6, with 10 bases in between. In germline, CDR1 is SEHNR, CDR2 FQNEAQ (reference sequence). CDR3 coding DNA: TGTGCCAGCAGCTTACAGGGTTCCGATGGCTACACCTTC. As protein: CASSLQGSDGYTF.

The V call is TRBV5-4, the J call TRBJ2-1; TRBD2 matches 8 bases. In germline, CDR1 is SGHNT, CDR2 YYREEE (reference sequence). This CDR3 is 14 amino acids long. The J segment lost 6 bases and the V segment lost 3 bases, leaving 5 bases of the junction unmatched. DNA of the CDR3: TGTGCCAGCAGCTCTGCCGGGGGGGTCAATGAGCAGTTCTTC. As protein: CASSSAGGVNEQFF.

CDR3 in DNA: TGTGCCAGCAGCTCCGGGACTAGCGGGGGGGCTGGCAATGAGCAGTTCTTC. This sequence encodes CASSSGTSGGAGNEQFF. The chain has TRBV7-3 and TRBJ2-1; TRBD2 aligns across 16 bases. The V gene end was trimmed by 4 bases and the J gene end by 6 bases; junction bases not matched to a gene: 6. Germline V CDR1 and CDR2: SGHTA, FQGTGA. This CDR3 comprises 17 residues.